These T cell receptor beta chains were read from a single sample in a study of CD8+CD57+ T cells in acquired aplastic anemia. One entry per CDR3 protein, called by TCRdb with MiXCR from the reads. The sample lists about 160,000 distinct CDR3 sequences, around half occurring once. The sample taken for sequencing was sorted CD4+, CD8+, or CD8+CD57+ T cells (not recorded which) from PBMCs. Every receptor here comes from a human donor with aplastic anemia. Each CDR3 is given with its conserved first and last residue. The D gene is left open where the match is weak. Size tells how often a clone was seen (once, few, many) or the class of an expanded clone, and some rows leave it out.

V gene,clone size,D gene,CDR3 length,J gene,CDR3 DNA,CDR3 protein
TRBV7-2,many,.,14,TRBJ2-2,TGTGCCAGCAGCTCTCGGGTTCCACCCGGGGAGCTGTTTTTT,CASSSRVPPGELFF
TRBV6-6,many,.,14,TRBJ2-5,TGTGCCAGCAGTTACTCTACAGGGTCAGAGACCCAGTACTTC,CASSYSTGSETQYF
TRBV6-1,many,.,15,TRBJ1-6,TGTGCCAGCAGCGCTTCAGGACTCCTAAATTCACCCCTCCACTTT,CASSASGLLNSPLHF
TRBV25-1,.,.,16,TRBJ2-5,TGTGCCAGCAGCCAGGGGAGGGGTCTCTTCCAAGAGACCCAGTACTTC,CASSQGRGLFQETQYF
TRBV20-1,many,.,14,TRBJ1-2,TGCAGCCCGCGAAAAACACAGGGATCCTATGGCTACACCTTC,CSPRKTQGSYGYTF
TRBV25-1,many,TRBD1,14,TRBJ1-1,TGTGCCAGCAGTGAATCAGGGGGGAACACTGAAGCTTTCTTT,CASSESGGNTEAFF
TRBV4-2,many,.,15,TRBJ2-2,TGTGCCAGCAGCCAAGGGCGGGGGAACACCGGGGAGCTGTTTTTT,CASSQGRGNTGELFF
TRBV10-2,.,.,12,TRBJ1-2,TGCGCCAGCAGTGAGTCGTGGGAGGGCTACACCTTC,CASSESWEGYTF
TRBV15,many,.,14,TRBJ1-2,TGTGCCACCAGCAGAGATGGGGCAGTATATGGCTACACCTTC,CATSRDGAVYGYTF
TRBV2,.,TRBD1,12,TRBJ2-1,TGTGCCAGCGACAGGGGAAACAATGAGCAGTTCTTC,CASDRGNNEQFF
TRBV2,.,.,16,TRBJ1-6,TGTGCCAGCAGTGACCCCAGAAGCTCCTATAATTCACCCCTCCACTTT,CASSDPRSSYNSPLHF
TRBV20-1,.,.,14,TRBJ1-2,TGCAGTGCTAGCTTAGAGGCCGAGGGATACGGCTACACCTTC,CSASLEAEGYGYTF
TRBV7-9,.,TRBD2,15,TRBJ2-5,TGTGCCAGCAGCTTATCGGGGGAGGGTGAAGAGACCCAGTACTTC,CASSLSGEGEETQYF
TRBV6-4,.,.,15,TRBJ2-2,TGTGCCAGCAAGGAAGACACCACCTACACCGGGGGGCTGTTTTTT,CASKEDTTYTGGLFF
TRBV7-9,.,.,13,TRBJ2-5,TGTGCCAGCGCTCCTCAATGGGGAGAGACCCAGTACTTC,CASAPQWGETQYF
TRBV5-1,.,.,15,TRBJ2-3,TGCGCCAGCAGCTACGTTAGGCCAAGCACAGATACGCAGTATTTT,CASSYVRPSTDTQYF
TRBV7-9,many,.,13,TRBJ1-1,TGTGCCAGCAGCTCGATGGGGGCCACTGAAGCTTTCTTT,CASSSMGATEAFF
TRBV12-3/TRBV12-4,many,.,12,TRBJ1-4,TGTGCCAGCAGTCTTCAGGGAGGGAAACTGTTTTTT,CASSLQGGKLFF
TRBV20-1,.,TRBD2,15,TRBJ2-5,TGCAGTGCTCGCAGCGGGGGGGCAGGGATAGAGACCCAGTACTTC,CSARSGGAGIETQYF
TRBV24-1,.,.,13,TRBJ1-1,TGTGCCACCAGTGAGGCGGTTAACACTGAAGCTTTCTTT,CATSEAVNTEAFF
TRBV18,few,.,14,TRBJ1-1,TGTGCCAGCTCACCGAACGCGGCGAACACTGAAGCTTTCTTT,CASSPNAANTEAFF
TRBV12-3/TRBV12-4,.,TRBD2,19,TRBJ2-1,TGTGCCAGCAGACCCGGAGGATTAGCGGGAGGGATCTCCCACAATGAGCAGTTCTTC,CASRPGGLAGGISHNEQFF
TRBV20-1,.,.,13,TRBJ1-2,TGCAGTGCTAGAGATCCCAGCGACTGGGGGCCACACTTC,CSARDPSDWGPHF
TRBV4-1,many,.,17,TRBJ1-1,TGCGCCAGCACCTCTCGGGGACCGAGTTTAATGAACACTGAAGCTTTCTTT,CASTSRGPSLMNTEAFF
TRBV12-3/TRBV12-4,many,.,14,TRBJ2-3,TGTGCCAGCAGTCAGCGGCAAAGCACAGATACGCAGTATTTT,CASSQRQSTDTQYF
TRBV10-1,.,.,14,TRBJ2-5,TGCGCCAGCAGTGAGAGGGGGGGCCAAGAGACCCAGTACTTC,CASSERGGQETQYF
TRBV10-3,few,TRBD2,16,TRBJ2-1,TGTGCCATCAGGGCGGGGGGACTAGTCGTCCGGGATGAGCAGTTCTTC,CAIRAGGLVVRDEQFF
TRBV4-3,.,.,13,TRBJ2-3,TGCGCTAGCAGCCAGGAACTCACAGATACGCAGTATTTT,CASSQELTDTQYF
TRBV9,.,TRBD1,15,TRBJ1-1,TGTGCCAGCAGCGCCACCGGGACAGATAACACTGAAGCTTTCTTT,CASSATGTDNTEAFF
TRBV19,.,.,11,TRBJ1-2,TGTGCCAGCAGTTTAGCGCGGGGTTACACCTTC,CASSLARGYTF
TRBV7-9,.,TRBD2,12,TRBJ2-1,TGTGCCAGCAGCTTAGGGCGGGGGGAGCAGTTCTTC,CASSLGRGEQFF
TRBV11-2,few,TRBD1,17,TRBJ1-2,TGTGCCAGCAGCTCCACACGGTTTCCGGGACAGGGGAGTGGCTACACCTTC,CASSSTRFPGQGSGYTF
TRBV5-6,.,.,14,TRBJ2-7,TGTGCCAGCAGCTTGGTGCACAGGGAGTCGGAGCAGTACTTC,CASSLVHRESEQYF
TRBV4-1,.,TRBD1,17,TRBJ2-3,TGCGCCAGCAGCCACGAGCCCCAGGGGGCTGTTACAGATACGCAGTATTTT,CASSHEPQGAVTDTQYF
TRBV7-9,.,.,13,TRBJ1-2,TGTGCCAGCAGCTTGGACGGCGGGGGTGGCTACACCTTC,CASSLDGGGGYTF
TRBV11-3,many,.,15,TRBJ2-3,TGTGCCAGCAGCCCCCCGTTTAGTGGCACAGATACGCAGTATTTT,CASSPPFSGTDTQYF
TRBV15,.,.,13,TRBJ2-3,TGTGCCACCAGCAGCGACAAGGCAGATACGCAGTATTTT,CATSSDKADTQYF
TRBV7-2,.,.,18,TRBJ1-1,TGTGCCAGCAGCTTAGAAGGGGGGGGTTTAACCTTGAACACTGAAGCTTTCTTT,CASSLEGGGLTLNTEAFF
TRBV7-9,.,.,13,TRBJ1-5,TGTGCCAGCAGCCCGGGCCAAAATCGGCCCCAGCATTTT,CASSPGQNRPQHF
TRBV24-1,.,.,16,TRBJ2-3,TGTGCCACCAGTGATCCTTGGGGGGGCGCAGGAGATACGCAGTATTTT,CATSDPWGGAGDTQYF
TRBV10-1,.,.,12,TRBJ2-7,TGCGCCAGCAGTGAGTCAAGGCGCGAGCAGTACTTC,CASSESRREQYF
TRBV20-1,many,TRBD2,16,TRBJ2-1,TGCAGTGCTATGATCTTCTCTAGCGGGAGGGCCAATGAGCAGTTCTTC,CSAMIFSSGRANEQFF
TRBV11-2,.,.,16,TRBJ2-1,TGTGCCAGCAGCCAAGCAGGGACGAGTACCTACAATGAGCAGTTCTTC,CASSQAGTSTYNEQFF
TRBV24-1,.,.,14,TRBJ2-5,TGTGCCACCAGTGTCCCGGGGGCTTCGGAGACCCAGTACTTC,CATSVPGASETQYF
TRBV5-1,.,TRBD2,14,TRBJ2-7,TGCGCCAGCAGCTTTTCCGGGGGGGCTGACGAGCAGTACTTC,CASSFSGGADEQYF
TRBV20-1,many,.,15,TRBJ1-1,TGCAGTGCTAGAGTGGTGGGGACCCTGAACACTGAAGCTTTCTTT,CSARVVGTLNTEAFF
TRBV7-2,.,.,14,TRBJ1-1,TGTGCCAGCAGCCCACACCAGGCGAACACTGAAGCTTTCTTT,CASSPHQANTEAFF
TRBV25-1,.,.,15,TRBJ2-1,TGTGCCAGCAGTGGGGGGGGCAGGCCGAGGGATGAGCAGTTCTTC,CASSGGGRPRDEQFF
TRBV27,few,TRBD1,17,TRBJ1-6,TGTGCCAGCAGTCCCCAGACAGGGGCGGCCTATAATTCACCCCTCCACTTT,CASSPQTGAAYNSPLHF
TRBV20-1,.,.,13,TRBJ2-7,TGCAGTGCTAGAGTATCCAGGGGGGGCGAGCAGTACTTC,CSARVSRGGEQYF
TRBV7-2,many,TRBD2,15,TRBJ2-3,TGTGCCAGCAGCCGGACTAGCGCTAGCCCTGGTACGCAGTATTTT,CASSRTSASPGTQYF
TRBV11-3,.,.,13,TRBJ2-1,TGTGCCAGCAGCACCCACAGGGAAGTCGAGCAGTTCTTC,CASSTHREVEQFF
TRBV6-5,many,.,14,TRBJ1-6,TGTGCCAGCAGTTCAAGACAGCTTAATTCACCCCTCCACTTT,CASSSRQLNSPLHF
TRBV15,few,.,14,TRBJ1-5,TGTGCCACCAGCAGAGTGACAGCCAATCAGCCCCAGCATTTT,CATSRVTANQPQHF